Each of the 11 T cell receptor beta chains below was sequenced from the same sample in a study of cytomegalovirus exposure and HLA in healthy donors. TCRdb's copy holds only in-frame clones and misses some; the assay was immunoSEQ multiplex PCR. The sample has around 140,000 clones, approximately 90% seen once. Source material: PBMCs. Every receptor here comes from a young man in good health and CMV-seropositive.

The rearrangement uses TRBV10-3 and TRBJ2-5; tentative D call: TRBD1 (6 bases). Trimming removed 2 bases from V and 5 bases from J, with 9 bases in between. Germline-derived CDR1 and CDR2 are ENHRY and SYGVKD. This CDR3 comprises 13 residues. The CDR3 region has the DNA TGTGCCATCAGTGAGCGGACAGCGGAGACCCAGTACTTC. It specifies CAISERTAETQYF.

The V and J genes are TRBV2 and TRBJ1-5; D unresolved. Between the trimmed V and J ends, which lost 3 bases and 5 bases, there was a span of 11 bases. CDR1 SNHLY and CDR2 FYNNEI come from the germline V gene. The CDR3 is made up of 14 amino acids. This CDR3 reads CASSDKTRDQPQHF. Written as DNA, the CDR3 is TGTGCCAGCAGTGATAAGACCCGGGATCAGCCCCAGCATTTT. The full variable domain, in which reference TRBV2 and TRBJ1-5 provide the parts outside the CDR3, is EPEVTQTPSHQVTQMGQEVILRCVPISNHLYFYWYRQILGQKVEFLVSFYNNEISEKSEIFDDQFSVERPDGSNFTLKIRSTKLEDSAMYFCASSDKTRDQPQHFGDGTRLSIL.

This clone was counted once. The chain employs TRBV6-5 and TRBJ1-3; 7 bases are a match to TRBD1. Germline-derived CDR1 and CDR2 are MNHEY and SVGAGI. V shed 9 bases, J shed 8 bases, and the junction held 7 bases outside the gene matches. There are 12 residues in the CDR3. CDR3 DNA: TGTGCCAGTCACAGGGGAGACGACACCATATATTTT. It codes for CASHRGDDTIYF.

This clone appeared once. The chain employs TRBV30 and TRBJ2-7; possible D gene TRBD2, 6 bases. The germline V gene encodes CDR1 GTSNPN and CDR2 SVGIG (reference sequence). The V gene lost 0 bases and the J gene lost 6 bases, with 15 bases spanning the gap. The CDR3 sequence is 14 residues long. The CDR3 DNA follows: TGTGCCTGGAGTGTAATGGGACTGTATGGCGAGCAGTACTTC. This gives the protein CAWSVMGLYGEQYF.

The chain has TRBV7-9 and TRBJ2-3, with D perhaps matching TRBD2 (5 bases). This CDR3 is 15 amino acids long. Germline-derived CDR1 and CDR2 are SEHNR and FQNEAQ (reference sequence). Trimming cost V 3 bases and J 8 bases, with 18 bases left between them. The CDR3 loop is CASSFRGAGYVTQYF. For the CDR3, the DNA is TGTGCCAGCAGCTTCCGGGGAGCCGGTTACGTTACGCAGTATTTT. The variable domain in full, completed from reference TRBV7-9 and TRBJ2-3, reads DTGVSQNPRHKITKRGQNVTFRCDPISEHNRLYWYRQTLGQGPEFLTYFQNEAQLEKSRLLSDRFSAERPKGSFSTLEIQRTEQGDSAMYLCASSFRGAGYVTQYFGPGTRLTVL.

The V gene is TRBV27, the J gene TRBJ1-2; tentative D call: TRBD1 (5 bases). Germline V gene data show CDR1 as MNHEY and CDR2 as SMNVEV (reference sequence). V lost 6 bases and J lost 4, with 15 bases in between. CDR3 length: 14 amino acids. DNA of the CDR3: TGTGCCAGCAGCCCTAATCGGGGGGGCTATGGCTACACCTTC. Encoded protein: CASSPNRGGYGYTF.

The rearrangement uses TRBV7-9 and TRBJ2-1, with TRBD2 identical over 12 bases. CDR1 and CDR2 from the germline V gene are SEHNR and FQNEAQ (reference sequence). This CDR3 comprises 18 residues. The V gene end was trimmed by 2 bases and the J gene end by 8 bases; junction bases not matched to a gene: 13. The CDR3 protein is CASSLPARLAGDLYEQFF. As DNA, the CDR3 is TGTGCCAGCAGCTTACCGGCCCGACTAGCGGGGGACCTCTATGAGCAGTTCTTC.

The rearrangement uses TRBV11-3 and TRBJ2-1, with D possibly being TRBD1 (5 bases). Between the trimmed V and J ends, which lost 3 bases and 8 bases, there was a span of 5 bases. CDR3 size: 11 residues. From germline, CDR1 is SGHNT and CDR2 YENEEA. The CDR3, as DNA: TGTGCCAGCAGCTTGGGGCATGAGCAGTTCTTC. It codes for CASSLGHEQFF. Looking up the rest from reference TRBV11-3 and TRBJ2-1 gives the full variable domain: EAGVVQSPRYKIIEKKQPVAFWCNPISGHNTLYWYLQNLGQGPELLIRYENEEAVDDSQLPKDRFSAERLKGVDSTLKIQPAELGDSAVYLCASSLGHEQFFGPGTRLTVL.

The chain has TRBV7-6 and TRBJ2-4; TRBD2 matches 8 bases. The length of the CDR3 is 15 residues. Trimming at V came to 4 bases and at J to 2 bases, leaving 4 bases not matched to a gene. The V gene's germline CDR1 is SGHVS and CDR2 FNYEAQ. The CDR3 is CASSSGGGTKNIQYF. CDR3 sequence (DNA): TGTGCCAGCAGCTCCGGGGGGGGAACCAAAAACATTCAGTACTTC.

This chain joins TRBV4-1 and TRBJ2-7; D perhaps matches TRBD2 (5 bases). V lost 0 bases and J 0 bases, leaving 12 bases between the germline ends. The CDR3 is 16 amino acids. Germline CDR1 reads MGHRA; CDR2 reads YSYEKL. CDR3 region: CASSQDSTGSSYEQYF. The DNA of the CDR3 is TGCGCCAGCAGCCAAGATAGTACGGGAAGCTCCTACGAGCAGTACTTC.

The chain has TRBV10-3 and TRBJ2-1, with TRBD1 matching 7 bases. With 10 bases clipped from V and 2 bases from J, the junction kept 5 bases outside the gene matches. The CDR3 extends over 13 amino acids. Germline CDR1 reads ENHRY; CDR2 reads SYGVKD. As DNA, the CDR3 is TGTGCCAACCGACAGGGACCCTACAATGAGCAGTTCTTC. Protein: CANRQGPYNEQFF.